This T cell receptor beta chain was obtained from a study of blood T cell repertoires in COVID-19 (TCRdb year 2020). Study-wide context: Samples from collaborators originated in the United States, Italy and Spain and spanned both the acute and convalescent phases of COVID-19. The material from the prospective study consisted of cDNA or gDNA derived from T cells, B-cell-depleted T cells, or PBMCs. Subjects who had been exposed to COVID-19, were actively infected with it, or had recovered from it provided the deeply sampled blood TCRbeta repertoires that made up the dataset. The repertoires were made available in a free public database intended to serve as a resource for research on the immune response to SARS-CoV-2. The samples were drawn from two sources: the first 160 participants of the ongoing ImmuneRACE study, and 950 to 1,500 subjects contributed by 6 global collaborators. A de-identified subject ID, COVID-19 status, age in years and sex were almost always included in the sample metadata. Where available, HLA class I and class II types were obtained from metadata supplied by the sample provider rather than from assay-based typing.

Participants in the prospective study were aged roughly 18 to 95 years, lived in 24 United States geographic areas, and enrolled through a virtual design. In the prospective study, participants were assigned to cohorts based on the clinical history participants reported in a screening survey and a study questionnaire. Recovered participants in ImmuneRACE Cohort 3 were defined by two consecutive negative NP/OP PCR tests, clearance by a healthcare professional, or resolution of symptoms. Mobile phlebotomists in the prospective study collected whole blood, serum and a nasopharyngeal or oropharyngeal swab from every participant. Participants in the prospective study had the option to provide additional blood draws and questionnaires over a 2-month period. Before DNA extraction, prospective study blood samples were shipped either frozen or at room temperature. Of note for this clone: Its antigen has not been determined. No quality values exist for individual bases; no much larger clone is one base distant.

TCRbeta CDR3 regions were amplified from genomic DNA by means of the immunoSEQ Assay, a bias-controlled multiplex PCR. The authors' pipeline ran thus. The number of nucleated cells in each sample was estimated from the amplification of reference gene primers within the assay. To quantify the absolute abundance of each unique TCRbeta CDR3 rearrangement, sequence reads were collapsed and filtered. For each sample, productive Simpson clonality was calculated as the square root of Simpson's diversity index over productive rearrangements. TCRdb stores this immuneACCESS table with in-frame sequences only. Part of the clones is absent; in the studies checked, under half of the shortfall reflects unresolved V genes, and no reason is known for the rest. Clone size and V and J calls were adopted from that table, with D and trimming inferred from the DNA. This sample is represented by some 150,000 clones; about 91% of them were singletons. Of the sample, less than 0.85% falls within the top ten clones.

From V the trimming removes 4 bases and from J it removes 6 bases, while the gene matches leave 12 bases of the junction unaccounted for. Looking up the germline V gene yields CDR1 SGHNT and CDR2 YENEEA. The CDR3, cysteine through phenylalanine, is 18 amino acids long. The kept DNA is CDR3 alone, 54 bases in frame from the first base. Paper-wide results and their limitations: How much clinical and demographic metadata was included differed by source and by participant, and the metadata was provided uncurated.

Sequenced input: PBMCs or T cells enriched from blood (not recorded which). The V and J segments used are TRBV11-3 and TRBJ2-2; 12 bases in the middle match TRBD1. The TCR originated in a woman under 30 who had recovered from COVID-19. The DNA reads TGTGCCAGCAGCTCAAACAGGGACAGGGGGCCAGGCGCCGGGGAGCTGTTTTTT. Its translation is CASSSNRDRGPGAGELFF. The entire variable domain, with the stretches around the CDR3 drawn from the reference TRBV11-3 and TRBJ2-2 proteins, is EAGVVQSPRYKIIEKKQPVAFWCNPISGHNTLYWYLQNLGQGPELLIRYENEEAVDDSQLPKDRFSAERLKGVDSTLKIQPAELGDSAVYLCASSSNRDRGPGAGELFFGEGSRLTVL.